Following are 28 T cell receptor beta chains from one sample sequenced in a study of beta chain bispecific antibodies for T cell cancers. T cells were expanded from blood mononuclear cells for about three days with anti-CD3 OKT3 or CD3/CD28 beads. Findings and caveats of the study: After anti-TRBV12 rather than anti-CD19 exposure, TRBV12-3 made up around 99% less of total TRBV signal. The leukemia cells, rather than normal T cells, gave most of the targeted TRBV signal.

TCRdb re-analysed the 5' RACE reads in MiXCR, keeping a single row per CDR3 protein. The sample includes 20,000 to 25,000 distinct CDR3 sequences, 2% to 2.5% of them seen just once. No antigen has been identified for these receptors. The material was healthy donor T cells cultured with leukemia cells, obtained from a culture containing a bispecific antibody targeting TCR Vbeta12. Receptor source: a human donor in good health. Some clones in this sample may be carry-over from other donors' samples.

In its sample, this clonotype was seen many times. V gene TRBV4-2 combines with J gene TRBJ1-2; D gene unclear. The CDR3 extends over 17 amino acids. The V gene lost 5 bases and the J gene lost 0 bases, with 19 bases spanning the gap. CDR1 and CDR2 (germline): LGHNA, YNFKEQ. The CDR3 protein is CASSSGAGEFSNYGYTF. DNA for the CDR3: TGTGCCAGCAGCTCCGGAGCGGGAGAGTTCTCTAACTATGGCTACACCTTC.

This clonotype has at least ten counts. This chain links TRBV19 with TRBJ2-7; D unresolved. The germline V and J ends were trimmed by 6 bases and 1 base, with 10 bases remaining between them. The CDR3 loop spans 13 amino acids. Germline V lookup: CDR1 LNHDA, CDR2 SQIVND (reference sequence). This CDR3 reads CASSLTPSYEQYF. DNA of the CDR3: TGTGCCAGTAGCCTGACTCCGTCCTACGAGCAGTACTTC.

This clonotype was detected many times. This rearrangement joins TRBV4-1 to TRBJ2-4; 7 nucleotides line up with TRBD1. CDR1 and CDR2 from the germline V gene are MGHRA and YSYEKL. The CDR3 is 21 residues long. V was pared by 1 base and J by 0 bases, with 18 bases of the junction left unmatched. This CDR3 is CASSQVPGQTPSKRAKNIQYF. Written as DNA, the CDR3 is TGCGCCAGCAGCCAAGTTCCGGGACAGACCCCCTCCAAACGAGCCAAAAACATTCAGTACTTC.

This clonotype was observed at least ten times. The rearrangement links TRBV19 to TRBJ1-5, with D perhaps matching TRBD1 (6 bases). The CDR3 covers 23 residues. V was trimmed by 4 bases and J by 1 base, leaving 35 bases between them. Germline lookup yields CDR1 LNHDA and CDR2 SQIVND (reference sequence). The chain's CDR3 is CASSTLFSFWDTNDPLSNQPQHF. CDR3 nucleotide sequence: TGTGCCAGTAGTACGCTGTTTAGTTTCTGGGACACAAACGACCCGTTGAGCAATCAGCCCCAGCATTTT.

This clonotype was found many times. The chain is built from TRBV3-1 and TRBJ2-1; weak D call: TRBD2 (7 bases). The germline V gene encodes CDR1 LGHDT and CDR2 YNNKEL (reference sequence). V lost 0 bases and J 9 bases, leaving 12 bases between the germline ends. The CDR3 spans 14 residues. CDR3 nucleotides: TGTGCCAGCAGCCAAGAGGGGGGGCCCGGTGAGCAGTTCTTC. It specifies CASSQEGGPGEQFF.

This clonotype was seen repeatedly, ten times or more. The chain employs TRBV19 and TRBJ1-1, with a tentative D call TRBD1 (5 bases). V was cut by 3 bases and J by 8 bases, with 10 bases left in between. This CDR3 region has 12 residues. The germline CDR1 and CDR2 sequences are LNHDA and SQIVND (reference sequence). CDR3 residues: CASSIPGQEAFF. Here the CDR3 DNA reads TGTGCCAGTAGTATCCCTGGACAAGAAGCTTTCTTT.

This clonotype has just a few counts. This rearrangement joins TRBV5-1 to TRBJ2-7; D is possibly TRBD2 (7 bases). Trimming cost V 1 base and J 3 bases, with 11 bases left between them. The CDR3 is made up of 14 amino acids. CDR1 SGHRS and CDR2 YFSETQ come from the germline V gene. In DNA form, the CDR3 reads TGCGCCAGCAGCTTGTCGCGGGGGCACTACGAGCAGTACTTC. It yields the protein CASSLSRGHYEQYF.

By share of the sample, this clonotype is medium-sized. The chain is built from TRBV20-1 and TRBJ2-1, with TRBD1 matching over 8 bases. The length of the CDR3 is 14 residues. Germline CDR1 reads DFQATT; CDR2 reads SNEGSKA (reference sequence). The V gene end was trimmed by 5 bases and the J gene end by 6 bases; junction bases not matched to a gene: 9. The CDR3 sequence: CSASTYDRGNEQFF. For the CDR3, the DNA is TGCAGTGCTTCCACCTACGACAGGGGCAATGAGCAGTTCTTC.

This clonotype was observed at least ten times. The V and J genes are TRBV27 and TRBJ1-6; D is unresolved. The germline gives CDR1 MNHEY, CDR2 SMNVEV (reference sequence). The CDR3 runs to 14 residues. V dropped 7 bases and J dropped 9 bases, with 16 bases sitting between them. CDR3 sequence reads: CASTFNELSSPLHF. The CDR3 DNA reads TGTGCCAGCACGTTTAATGAGTTGAGTTCACCCCTCCACTTT.

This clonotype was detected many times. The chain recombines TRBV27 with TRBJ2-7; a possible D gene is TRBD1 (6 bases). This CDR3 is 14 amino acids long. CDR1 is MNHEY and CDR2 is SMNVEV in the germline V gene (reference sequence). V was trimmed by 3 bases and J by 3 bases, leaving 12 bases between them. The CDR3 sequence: CASSFALGGYEQYF. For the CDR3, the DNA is TGTGCCAGCAGTTTTGCCCTAGGGGGCTACGAGCAGTACTTC.

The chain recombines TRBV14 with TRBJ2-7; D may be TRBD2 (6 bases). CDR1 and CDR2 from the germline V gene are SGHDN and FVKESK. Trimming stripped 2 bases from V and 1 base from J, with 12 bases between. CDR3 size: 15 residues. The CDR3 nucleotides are TGTGCCAGCAGCCAAACTGCCGGGACTTCCTACGAGCAGTACTTC. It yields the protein CASSQTAGTSYEQYF.

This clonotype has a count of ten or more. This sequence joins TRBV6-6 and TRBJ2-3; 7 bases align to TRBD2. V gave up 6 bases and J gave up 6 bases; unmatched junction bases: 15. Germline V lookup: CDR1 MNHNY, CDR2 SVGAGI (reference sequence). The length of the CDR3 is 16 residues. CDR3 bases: TGTGCCAGCAGGGAGACGTTCCAGCGGGGTAAGGATACGCAGTATTTT. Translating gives CASRETFQRGKDTQYF.

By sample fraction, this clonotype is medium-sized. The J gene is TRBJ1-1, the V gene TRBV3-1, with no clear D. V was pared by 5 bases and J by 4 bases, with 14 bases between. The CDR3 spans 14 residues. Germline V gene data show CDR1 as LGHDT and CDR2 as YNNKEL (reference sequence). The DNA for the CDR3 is TGTGCCAGCAGCTACGGGTGGGTTGGCACTGAAGCTTTCTTT. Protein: CASSYGWVGTEAFF.

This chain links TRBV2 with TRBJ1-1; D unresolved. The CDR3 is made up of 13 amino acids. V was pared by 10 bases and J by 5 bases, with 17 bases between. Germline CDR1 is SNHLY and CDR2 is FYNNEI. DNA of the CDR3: TGTGCCACAAGGGTGGCGCAGACGACTGAAGCTTTCTTT. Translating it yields CATRVAQTTEAFF. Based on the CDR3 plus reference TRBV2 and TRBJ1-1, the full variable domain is EPEVTQTPSHQVTQMGQEVILRCVPISNHLYFYWYRQILGQKVEFLVSFYNNEISEKSEIFDDQFSVERPDGSNFTLKIRSTKLEDSAMYFCATRVAQTTEAFFGQGTRLTVV.

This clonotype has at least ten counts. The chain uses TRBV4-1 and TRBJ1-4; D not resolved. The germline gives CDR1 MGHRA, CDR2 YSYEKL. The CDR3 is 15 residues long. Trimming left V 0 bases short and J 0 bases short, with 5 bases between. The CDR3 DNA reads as TGCGCCAGCAGCCAAGACAGTGCAACTAATGAAAAACTGTTTTTT. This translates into CASSQDSATNEKLFF.

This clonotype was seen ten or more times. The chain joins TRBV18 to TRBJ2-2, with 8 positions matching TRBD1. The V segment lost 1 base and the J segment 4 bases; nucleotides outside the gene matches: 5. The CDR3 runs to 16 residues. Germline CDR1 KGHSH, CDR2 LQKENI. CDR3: CASSPRTGLSTGELFF. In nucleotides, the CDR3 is TGTGCCAGCTCACCACGGACAGGGTTGAGCACCGGGGAGCTGTTTTTT.

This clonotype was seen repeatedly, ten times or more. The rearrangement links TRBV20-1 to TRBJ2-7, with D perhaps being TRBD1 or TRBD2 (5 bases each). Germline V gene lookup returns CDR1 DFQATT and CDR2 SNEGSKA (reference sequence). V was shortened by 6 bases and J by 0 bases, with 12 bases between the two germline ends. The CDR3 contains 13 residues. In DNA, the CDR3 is TGCAGTGCCTGGGGACGGAACTCCTACGAGCAGTACTTC. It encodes CSAWGRNSYEQYF.

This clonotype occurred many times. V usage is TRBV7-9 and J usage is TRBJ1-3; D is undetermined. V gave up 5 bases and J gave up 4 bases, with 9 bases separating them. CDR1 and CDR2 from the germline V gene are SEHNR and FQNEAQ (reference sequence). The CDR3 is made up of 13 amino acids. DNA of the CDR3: TGTGCCAGCAGCCTCGGATCGGGAAACACCATATATTTT. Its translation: CASSLGSGNTIYF. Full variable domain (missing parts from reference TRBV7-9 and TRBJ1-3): DTGVSQNPRHKITKRGQNVTFRCDPISEHNRLYWYRQTLGQGPEFLTYFQNEAQLEKSRLLSDRFSAERPKGSFSTLEIQRTEQGDSAMYLCASSLGSGNTIYFGEGSWLTVV.

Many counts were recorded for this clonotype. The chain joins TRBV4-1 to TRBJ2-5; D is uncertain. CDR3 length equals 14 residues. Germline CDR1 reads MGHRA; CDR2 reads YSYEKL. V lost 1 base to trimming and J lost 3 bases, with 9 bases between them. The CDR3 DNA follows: TGCGCCAGCAGCCAAGGGAACCTCAAAGAGACCCAGTACTTC. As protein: CASSQGNLKETQYF.

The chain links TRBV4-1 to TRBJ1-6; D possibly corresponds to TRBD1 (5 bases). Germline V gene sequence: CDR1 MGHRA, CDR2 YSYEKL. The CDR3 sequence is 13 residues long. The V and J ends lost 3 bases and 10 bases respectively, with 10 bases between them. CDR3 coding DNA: TGCGCCAGCAGCCAGATACAGGTCTCACCCCTCCACTTT. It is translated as CASSQIQVSPLHF.

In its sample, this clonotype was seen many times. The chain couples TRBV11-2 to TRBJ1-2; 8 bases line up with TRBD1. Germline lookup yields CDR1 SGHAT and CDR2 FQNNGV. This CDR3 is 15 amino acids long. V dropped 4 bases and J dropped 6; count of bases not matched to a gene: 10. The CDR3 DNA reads TGTGCCAGCAGCTCAATGACAGGGGTTACGAATGGCTACACCTTC. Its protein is CASSSMTGVTNGYTF.

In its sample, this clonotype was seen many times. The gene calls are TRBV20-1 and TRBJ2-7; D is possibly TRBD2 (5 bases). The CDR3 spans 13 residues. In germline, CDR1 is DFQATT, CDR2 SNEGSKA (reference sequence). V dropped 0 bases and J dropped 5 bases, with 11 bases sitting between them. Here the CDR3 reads CSARDPGNDEQYF. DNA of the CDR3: TGCAGTGCTAGAGATCCGGGGAATGACGAGCAGTACTTC.

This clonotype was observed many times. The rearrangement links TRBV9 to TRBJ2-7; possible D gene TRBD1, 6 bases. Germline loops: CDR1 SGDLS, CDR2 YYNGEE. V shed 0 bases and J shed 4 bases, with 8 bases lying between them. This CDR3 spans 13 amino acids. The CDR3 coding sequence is TGTGCCAGCAGCGTAGGGGGGCTGTACGAGCAGTACTTC. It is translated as CASSVGGLYEQYF.

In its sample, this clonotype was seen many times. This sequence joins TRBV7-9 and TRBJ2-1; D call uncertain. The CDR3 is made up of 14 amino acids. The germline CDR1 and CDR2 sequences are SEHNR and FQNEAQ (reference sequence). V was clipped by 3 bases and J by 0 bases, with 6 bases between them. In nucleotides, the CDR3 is TGTGCCAGCAGCTTGGGGAACTCCTACAATGAGCAGTTCTTC. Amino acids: CASSLGNSYNEQFF. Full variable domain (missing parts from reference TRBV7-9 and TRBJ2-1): DTGVSQNPRHKITKRGQNVTFRCDPISEHNRLYWYRQTLGQGPEFLTYFQNEAQLEKSRLLSDRFSAERPKGSFSTLEIQRTEQGDSAMYLCASSLGNSYNEQFFGPGTRLTVL.

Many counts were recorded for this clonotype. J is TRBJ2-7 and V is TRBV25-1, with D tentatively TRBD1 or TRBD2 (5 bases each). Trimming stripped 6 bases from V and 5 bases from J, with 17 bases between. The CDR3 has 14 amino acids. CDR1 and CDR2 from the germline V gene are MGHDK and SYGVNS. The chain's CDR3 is CASSEGAGTDEQYF. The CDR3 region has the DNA TGTGCCAGCAGCGAAGGGGCAGGGACGGACGAGCAGTACTTC.

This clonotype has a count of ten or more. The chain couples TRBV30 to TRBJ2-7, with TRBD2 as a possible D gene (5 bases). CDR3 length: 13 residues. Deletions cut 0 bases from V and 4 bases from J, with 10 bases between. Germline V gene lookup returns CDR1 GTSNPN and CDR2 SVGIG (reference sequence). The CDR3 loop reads CAWSVGWEYEQYF. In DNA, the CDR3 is TGTGCCTGGAGTGTAGGGTGGGAGTACGAGCAGTACTTC.

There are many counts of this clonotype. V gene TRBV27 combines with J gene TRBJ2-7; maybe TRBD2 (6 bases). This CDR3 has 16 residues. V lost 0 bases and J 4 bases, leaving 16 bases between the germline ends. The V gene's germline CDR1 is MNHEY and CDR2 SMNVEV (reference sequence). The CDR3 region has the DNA TGTGCCAGCAGTTTATCTGCAGGTACGGAGGGTTACGAGCAGTACTTC. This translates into CASSLSAGTEGYEQYF.

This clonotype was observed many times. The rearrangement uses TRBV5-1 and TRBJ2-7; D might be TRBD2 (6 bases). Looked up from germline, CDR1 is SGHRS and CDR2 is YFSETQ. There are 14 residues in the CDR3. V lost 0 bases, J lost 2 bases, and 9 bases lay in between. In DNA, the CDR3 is TGCGCCAGCAGCTTGGGGGGACTGACCTACGAGCAGTACTTC. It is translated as CASSLGGLTYEQYF.